Below, 29 T cell receptor beta chains from the same sample are listed, as sequenced in a study of control samples from healthy donors and cancer patients. Data came from immunoSEQ multiplex PCR; TCRdb stores just in-frame clones and leaves some out. This sample yields approximately 88,000 clones, of which roughly nine tenths are seen a single time; roughly 0.9% belongs to the top ten. The sequenced sample was blood. The receptor set was obtained from a young woman in good health.

The chain's CDR3 is CASSSYRVTNTGELFF. The CDR3 DNA reads TGTGCCAGCAGCTCCTACAGGGTAACGAACACCGGGGAGCTGTTTTTT. The chain is built from TRBV7-8 and TRBJ2-2, with a tentative D call TRBD1 (6 bases). Germline V gives CDR1 SGHVS, CDR2 FQNEAQ. Trimming removed 4 bases from V and 0 bases from J, with 12 bases in between. The length of the CDR3 is 16 residues. Looking up the rest from reference TRBV7-8 and TRBJ2-2 gives the full variable domain: GAGVSQSPRYKVAKRGQDVALRCDPISGHVSLFWYQQALGQGPEFLTYFQNEAQLDKSGLPSDRFFAERPEGSVSTLKIQRTQQEDSAVYLCASSSYRVTNTGELFFGEGSRLTVL.

The rearrangement joins TRBV27 to TRBJ1-1; D is uncertain. The CDR3 runs 15 residues. Between the trimmed V and J ends, which lost 7 bases and 1 base, there was a span of 16 bases. Germline CDR1 MNHEY, CDR2 SMNVEV (reference sequence). Here the CDR3 DNA reads TGTGCCAGCACCCCGGGCGGGCGTCCGAACACTGAAGCTTTCTTT. Its protein is CASTPGGRPNTEAFF.

V is TRBV5-1 and J is TRBJ1-6, with D perhaps matching TRBD1 (5 bases). This CDR3 is built from 17 residues. Germline-derived CDR1 and CDR2 are SGHRS and YFSETQ. V was shortened by 0 bases and J by 9 bases, with 19 bases between the two germline ends. CDR3 sequence reads: CASSLAKGAGTSSPLHF. In nucleotides, the CDR3 is TGCGCCAGCAGCTTGGCCAAGGGAGCAGGGACGAGTTCACCCCTCCACTTT. The full variable domain, its missing parts supplied by reference TRBV5-1 and TRBJ1-6, is KAGVTQTPRYLIKTRGQQVTLSCSPISGHRSVSWYQQTPGQGLQFLFEYFSETQRNKGNFPGRFSGRQFSNSRSEMNVSTLELGDSALYLCASSLAKGAGTSSPLHFGNGTRLTVT.

J is TRBJ2-4 and V is TRBV19, with TRBD2 matching 7 bases. The CDR3 runs to 14 residues. The germline V gene has CDR1 LNHDA and CDR2 SQIVND (reference sequence). V lost 3 bases, J lost 7 bases, and 6 bases stayed unmatched. CDR3 bases: TGTGCCAGTAGTATTCGGGGGGATCGGAACATTCAGTACTTC. Translating it yields CASSIRGDRNIQYF.

The rearrangement links TRBV5-4 to TRBJ2-1; 8 bases map to TRBD1. The CDR3 sequence is 15 residues long. The V gene's germline CDR1 is SGHNT and CDR2 YYREEE (reference sequence). The V and J ends lost 2 bases and 8 bases, in that order; junction bases with no gene match: 9. CDR3 nucleotide sequence: TGTGCCAGCAGCTTTCCAGGACAGGGTAAGGATGAGCAGTTCTTC. This sequence encodes CASSFPGQGKDEQFF.

This clone was observed a handful of times. CDR3 coding DNA: TGCGCCAGCAGCAACACAGGGCCCGGGGCCAACGTCCTGACTTTC. Protein: CASSNTGPGANVLTF. The chain is built from TRBV10-1 and TRBJ2-6, with a tentative D call TRBD1 (6 bases). Germline V gives CDR1 WNHNN, CDR2 SYGVQD (reference sequence). V lost 6 bases to trimming and J lost 4 bases, with 13 bases between them. This CDR3 comprises 15 residues.

This clone was counted only a few times. The V and J genes are TRBV5-1 and TRBJ1-1; 8 bases fit TRBD1. CDR1 and CDR2 from the germline V gene are SGHRS and YFSETQ. The CDR3 is made up of 14 amino acids. Trimming at V came to 6 bases and at J to 4 bases, leaving 8 bases not matched to a gene. This chain's CDR3 is CASTPPGGVTEAFF. The CDR3 bases are TGCGCCAGCACCCCTCCAGGGGGCGTCACTGAAGCTTTCTTT.

CDR3 sequence reads: CASKSGPGSATYGYTF. The CDR3 coding sequence is TGTGCCAGTAAATCAGGTCCAGGATCCGCCACCTATGGCTACACCTTC. This chain connects TRBV19 to TRBJ1-2; D ambiguous. In germline, CDR1 is LNHDA, CDR2 SQIVND (reference sequence). The CDR3 consists of 16 residues. Between the trimmed V and J ends, which lost 7 bases and 4 bases, there was a span of 22 bases. The full variable domain, completed using reference TRBV19 and TRBJ1-2, is DGGITQSPKYLFRKEGQNVTLSCEQNLNHDAMYWYRQDPGQGLRLIYYSQIVNDFQKGDIAEGYSVSREKKESFPLTVTSAQKNPTAFYLCASKSGPGSATYGYTFGSGTRLTVV.

V and J are TRBV6-1 and TRBJ2-3; D not resolved. CDR3 size: 16 residues. Per germline, CDR1 MNHNS and CDR2 SASEGT. Trimming cost V 1 base and J 0 bases, with 11 bases left between them. The CDR3 DNA reads TGTGCCAGCAGTGAAGGAGGCTACTCTAGCACAGATACGCAGTATTTT. Protein sequence: CASSEGGYSSTDTQYF.

The chain couples TRBV3-1 (or the pseudogene TRBV3-2) to TRBJ2-3; 11 positions agree with TRBD2. The V segment lost 1 base and the J segment 2 bases; nucleotides outside the gene matches: 2. Germline assignment: CDR1 LGHDT and CDR2 YNNKEL (reference sequence). The CDR3 runs 16 residues. The CDR3 protein is CASSQVGLAATDTQYF. The CDR3 DNA reads TGTGCCAGCAGCCAAGTGGGACTAGCGGCCACAGATACGCAGTATTTT.

The chain is built from TRBV14 and TRBJ2-2; tentatively, D is TRBD2 (7 bases). Germline lookup yields CDR1 SGHDN and CDR2 FVKESK. This CDR3 has 13 amino acids. Trimming cost V 5 bases and J 6 bases, with 10 bases left between them. The CDR3 protein is CASSVGGAGELFF. Written as DNA, the CDR3 is TGTGCCAGCAGCGTAGGGGGGGCCGGGGAGCTGTTTTTT.

The V and J genes are TRBV30 and TRBJ2-4; a weak D match, TRBD1 (5 bases). V was cut by 5 bases and J by 1 base, with 12 bases left in between. Germline CDR1 and CDR2: GTSNPN and SVGIG (reference sequence). The CDR3 sequence is 14 residues long. DNA for the CDR3: TGTGCCTGGCGACCCGCAGGGGCCAAAAACATTCAGTACTTC. It is translated as CAWRPAGAKNIQYF.

As DNA, the CDR3 is TGTGCCAGCAGCTTGAGCGGGGACAATGAGCAGTTCTTC. This gives the protein CASSLSGDNEQFF. The chain uses TRBV12-3 or TRBV12-4 and TRBJ2-1, with 7 bases aligning to TRBD2. V trimming: 6 bases; J trimming: 5 bases; junction bases outside the gene matches: 4. The CDR3 covers 13 residues.

The chain is built from TRBV2 and TRBJ2-2, with a weak D call TRBD2 (6 bases). This CDR3 contains 15 residues. Germline V gene data show CDR1 as SNHLY and CDR2 as FYNNEI. V shed 2 bases and J shed 5 bases, with 12 bases lying between them. CDR3 nucleotide sequence: TGTGCCAGCAGTGAATTTGGTGGAGGGACCGGGGAGCTGTTTTTT. Amino acids: CASSEFGGGTGELFF.

The DNA for the CDR3 is TGTGCCAGCAGCTTAGGTGTAACAGGGCGCGAGCAGTACTTC. The encoded protein is CASSLGVTGREQYF. This chain uses TRBV7-9 with TRBJ2-7; tentative D call: TRBD1 (6 bases). The ends were cut back, 1 base at V and 6 bases at J, with 13 bases in the middle. CDR1 SEHNR and CDR2 FQNEAQ come from the germline V gene (reference sequence). The CDR3 runs to 14 residues.

The chain links TRBV9 to TRBJ1-6; TRBD1 is a possible D gene (5 bases). V was clipped by 4 bases and J by 2 bases, with 10 bases between them. Germline-derived CDR1 and CDR2 are SGDLS and YYNGEE. This CDR3 comprises 15 residues. CDR3 protein: CASSPGRTYNSPLHF. CDR3 bases: TGTGCCAGCAGCCCGGGACGTACCTATAATTCACCCCTCCACTTT.

Concerning this clone: This sample includes further DNA sequences coding for the same CDR3. V is TRBV5-1 and J is TRBJ2-7, with D possibly being TRBD1 (6 bases). V was cut by 0 bases and J by 1 base, with 8 bases left in between. CDR1 is SGHRS and CDR2 is YFSETQ in the germline V gene. The CDR3 totals 14 residues. This chain's CDR3 is CASSLDRASYEQYF. CDR3 in DNA: TGCGCCAGCAGCTTGGACAGGGCGTCCTACGAGCAGTACTTC.

The chain uses TRBV28 and TRBJ1-2; D is ambiguous. Trimming stripped 6 bases from V and 7 bases from J, with 12 bases between. Germline CDR1 and CDR2: MDHEN and SYDVKM. The CDR3 length is 12 residues. CDR3 sequence reads: CASRAPKVGYTF. As DNA, the CDR3 is TGTGCCAGCAGGGCTCCTAAGGTTGGCTACACCTTC.

This chain links TRBV18 with TRBJ2-3, with 9 bases lining up with TRBD1. This CDR3 has 14 residues. The germline CDR1 and CDR2 sequences are KGHSH and LQKENI. The ends lost 5 bases at V and 7 bases at J; junction bases unmatched: 7. The chain's CDR3 is CASSAGQGWNTQYF. DNA for the CDR3: TGTGCCAGCTCAGCAGGACAGGGGTGGAATACGCAGTATTTT.

This clone has only one observation. The V and J genes are TRBV28 and TRBJ2-7, with 12 bases fitting TRBD2. CDR1 MDHEN and CDR2 SYDVKM come from the germline V gene. The CDR3 is 15 amino acids. The J segment lost 2 bases and the V segment lost 6 bases, leaving 5 bases of the junction unmatched. This CDR3 reads CASSLTSGGTYEQYF. DNA for the CDR3: TGTGCCAGCAGCCTTACTAGCGGGGGGACCTACGAGCAGTACTTC. Looking up the rest from reference TRBV28 and TRBJ2-7 gives the full variable domain: DVKVTQSSRYLVKRTGEKVFLECVQDMDHENMFWYRQDPGLGLRLIYFSYDVKMKEKGDIPEGYSVSREKKERFSLILESASTNQTSMYLCASSLTSGGTYEQYFGPGTRLTVT.

The V call is TRBV30, the J call TRBJ2-7; D gene unclear. Germline CDR1 GTSNPN, CDR2 SVGIG (reference sequence). The V end was cut by 6 bases, the J end by 1 base, with 7 bases between. This CDR3 spans 11 amino acids. CDR3 DNA sequence: TGTGCCTGTGCAGCTTCCTACGAGCAGTACTTC. Amino acids: CACAASYEQYF.

The count of this clone is one. The rearrangement uses TRBV19 and TRBJ1-1; weak D call: TRBD1 (6 bases). The CDR3 is made up of 16 amino acids. Per the germline V gene, CDR1 is LNHDA and CDR2 is SQIVND (reference sequence). V lost 4 bases to trimming and J lost 1 base, with 16 bases between them. CDR3 nucleotide sequence: TGTGCCAGTAGTAGGCGAACGGGGGCTCCGAACACTGAAGCTTTCTTT. Encoded protein: CASSRRTGAPNTEAFF.

The chain couples TRBV19 to TRBJ1-4; 12 positions agree with TRBD1. Germline V gene lookup returns CDR1 LNHDA and CDR2 SQIVND (reference sequence). This CDR3 has 17 amino acids. V was clipped by 5 bases and J by 8 bases; unmatched bases: 12. CDR3 coding DNA: TGTGCCAGTAGTCGCCGGGACAGGGGGCAGGTAGCAGAAAAACTGTTTTTT. Protein: CASSRRDRGQVAEKLFF.

The V gene is TRBV3-1 (or the pseudogene TRBV3-2), the J gene TRBJ1-2; TRBD1 agrees at 10 bases. V was clipped by 4 bases and J by 9 bases; unmatched bases: 8. Germline V CDR1 and CDR2: LGHDT, YNNKEL (reference sequence). This CDR3 is built from 14 residues. The CDR3 region has the DNA TGTGCCAGCAGCCCCCCCGGGACAGGGGATCGCTACACCTTC. This codes for CASSPPGTGDRYTF.

V is TRBV7-7 and J is TRBJ2-2; D remains unclear. Germline V CDR1 and CDR2: SSHAT, FNYEAQ (reference sequence). Trimming removed 5 bases at V and 1 base at J, with 14 bases between. The CDR3 runs to 16 residues. This CDR3 reads CASSHGRLVNTGELFF. The CDR3 DNA reads TGTGCCAGCAGCCACGGACGTCTGGTGAACACCGGGGAGCTGTTTTTT.

This sequence joins TRBV18 and TRBJ2-3; D is ambiguous. The V gene lost 5 bases and the J gene lost 4 bases, with 10 bases spanning the gap. CDR1 and CDR2 from the germline V gene are KGHSH and LQKENI. The length of the CDR3 is 13 residues. The CDR3 DNA is TGTGCCAGCTCAAGGTCGGCGGCAGATACGCAGTATTTT. Residues: CASSRSAADTQYF. Together with reference TRBV18 and TRBJ2-3, the CDR3 gives the full variable domain: NAGVMQNPRHLVRRRGQEARLRCSPMKGHSHVYWYRQLPEEGLKFMVYLQKENIIDESGMPKERFSAEFPKEGPSILRIQQVVRGDSAAYFCASSRSAADTQYFGPGTRLTVL.

The CDR3: CATGIANYGYTF. CDR3 DNA: TGTGCTACAGGGATCGCTAACTATGGCTACACCTTC. This chain uses TRBV27 with TRBJ1-2; D may be TRBD1 (6 bases). The CDR3 contains 12 residues. CDR1 MNHEY and CDR2 SMNVEV come from the germline V gene (reference sequence).

The CDR3 sequence: CASRGGGTSTGELFF. As DNA, the CDR3 is TGTGCCAGCAGGGGTGGAGGTACGAGCACCGGGGAGCTGTTTTTT. The chain employs TRBV11-3 and TRBJ2-2; D may be TRBD2 (5 bases). V was pared by 6 bases and J by 4 bases, with 15 bases between. This CDR3 comprises 15 residues. CDR1 is SGHNT and CDR2 is YENEEA in the germline V gene.

This chain links TRBV4-1 with TRBJ2-1; the match to TRBD2 covers 7 bases. This CDR3 region has 15 residues. V gave up 1 base and J gave up 6 bases; unmatched junction bases: 6. CDR1 and CDR2 (germline): MGHRA, YSYEKL. The CDR3 loop is CASSQGLAGINEQFF. The CDR3 DNA follows: TGCGCCAGCAGCCAAGGATTAGCGGGTATCAATGAGCAGTTCTTC.